The clone carrying this T cell receptor (beta chain) occurred a few times. Diagnostic assessment was based on clinical symptoms, serum thyroxine and TRAb, thyroid ultrasound and orbital computed tomography. It was 10 ml of fresh peripheral blood that supplied the PBMCs. CDR3 size: 14 residues. The germline gives CDR1 SGHRS, CDR2 YFSETQ. V was clipped by 2 bases and J by 9 bases; unmatched bases: 4. Amplified TCR beta CDR3 regions came from RNA transcripts. With the HTBI primer set, the TCR CDR3 went through a first round of RT-PCR. TCRdb processed the multiplex PCR reads anew with MiXCR; each CDR3 protein has one entry. There are more than 300,000 distinct CDR3 sequences in the sample; less than 20% occur only once, and over 35% lies in the top ten. The sample belongs to a study of T cells in Graves' hyperthyroidism and ophthalmopathy. In the study overall: Peripheral blood sampling occurred at initial diagnosis, before any treatment.

The sequence derives from a man in his late teens or twenties with Graves' ophthalmopathy. V gene TRBV5-1 combines with J gene TRBJ1-6; 8 nucleotides align to TRBD1. The sequencing sample was made of blood. The CDR3 nucleotides read TGCGCCAGCAGCTTCGACAGGGGCGGTTCACCCCTCCACTTT. It yields the protein CASSFDRGGSPLHF.